This is a list of T cell receptor beta chains from one sample in a study of T cells in localized non-small cell lung cancer. This table comes from immunoSEQ multiplex PCR, and its TCRdb copy is limited to in-frame clones, with some not included. This sample has around 20,000 clones, with roughly nine tenths found just once. Sequenced material: peripheral blood, taken before any cancer treatment. Receptors originate from a woman aged 40 to 75 with stage I lung adenocarcinoma. Each CDR3 is given with its conserved first and last residue. A D gene is named only where the DNA matches it firmly. Rows give clone size only sometimes, using once, few, many, or a class for an expanded clone.

J	V	D	size	CDR3	DNA
TRBJ1-5	TRBV19	-	-	CATARGRDFGQPQHF	TGTGCCACCGCCCGGGGGAGGGATTTTGGTCAGCCCCAGCATTTT
TRBJ2-2	TRBV10-3	TRBD1	-	CAISPGQGPTGELFF	TGTGCCATCAGTCCGGGACAGGGGCCCACCGGGGAGCTGTTTTTT
TRBJ1-2	TRBV6-5	-	-	CATKDRPNYGYTF	TGTGCCACCAAGGACAGACCTAACTATGGCTACACCTTC
TRBJ2-2	TRBV5-4	-	-	CALKESGNTGELFF	TGTGCCTTAAAGGAGTCAGGGAACACCGGGGAGCTGTTTTTT
TRBJ2-7	TRBV2	TRBD2	-	CASRYGGTSYEQYF	TGTGCCAGCCGATACGGGGGGACCTCCTACGAGCAGTACTTC
TRBJ2-3	TRBV9	TRBD2	-	CASSVAYPGAGDTQYF	TGTGCCAGCAGCGTAGCTTACCCAGGAGCGGGGGATACGCAGTATTTT
TRBJ2-1	TRBV6-4	TRBD1	once	CASSTGTGGNEQFF	TGTGCCAGCAGTACCGGGACAGGGGGCAATGAGCAGTTCTTC
TRBJ2-7	TRBV7-2	-	-	CASSLRATYEQYF	TGTGCCAGCAGCTTAAGGGCTACCTACGAGCAGTACTTC
TRBJ1-1	TRBV5-1	TRBD1	once	CASSLGTGMNTEAFF	TGCGCCAGCAGCTTGGGGACAGGGATGAACACTGAAGCTTTCTTT
TRBJ1-4	TRBV18	-	once	CASSRQEEANEKLFF	TGTGCCAGCTCACGACAGGAGGAGGCTAATGAAAAACTGTTTTTT
TRBJ1-6	TRBV30	-	-	CAWSPGEDPLHF	TGTGCCTGGAGCCCAGGGGAAGATCCCCTCCACTTT
TRBJ2-3	TRBV12-5	-	-	CASGDSGSTDTQYF	TGTGCTAGTGGTGATAGCGGTAGCACAGATACGCAGTATTTT
TRBJ2-7	TRBV27	-	-	CASSPDYPPYEQSF	TGTGCCAGCAGTCCAGACTACCCGCCCTACGAGCAGTCCTTC
TRBJ1-2	TRBV19	TRBD1	-	CATSRGTGGYYGYTF	TGTGCCACCTCAAGGGGGACAGGGGGGTACTATGGCTACACCTTC
TRBJ1-5	TRBV2	-	-	CASSEYVAAGQPQHF	TGTGCCAGCAGTGAATACGTGGCAGCAGGACAGCCCCAGCATTTT
TRBJ1-3	TRBV25-1	-	-	CASSERGNSGNTIYF	TGTGCCAGCAGTGAAAGGGGGAACTCTGGAAACACCATATATTTT
TRBJ2-7	TRBV7-6	TRBD1	-	CASSLTTGFDDEQYF	TGTGCCAGCAGCTTAACGACAGGGTTCGACGACGAGCAGTACTTC
TRBJ1-1	TRBV27	TRBD1	-	CASRTGGIRYTEAFF	TGTGCCAGCAGGACAGGGGGGATAAGGTACACTGAAGCTTTCTTT
TRBJ2-5	TRBV9	-	-	CASSVGGAIQETQYF	TGTGCCAGCAGCGTAGGAGGGGCGATCCAAGAGACCCAGTACTTC
TRBJ2-1	TRBV2	-	-	CASRVGGALGNEQFF	TGTGCCAGCAGGGTGGGGGGAGCTCTAGGAAATGAGCAGTTCTTC
TRBJ1-2	TRBV7-6	-	-	CASSLAIGGGGYTF	TGTGCCAGCAGCTTAGCTATCGGGGGAGGCGGCTACACCTTC